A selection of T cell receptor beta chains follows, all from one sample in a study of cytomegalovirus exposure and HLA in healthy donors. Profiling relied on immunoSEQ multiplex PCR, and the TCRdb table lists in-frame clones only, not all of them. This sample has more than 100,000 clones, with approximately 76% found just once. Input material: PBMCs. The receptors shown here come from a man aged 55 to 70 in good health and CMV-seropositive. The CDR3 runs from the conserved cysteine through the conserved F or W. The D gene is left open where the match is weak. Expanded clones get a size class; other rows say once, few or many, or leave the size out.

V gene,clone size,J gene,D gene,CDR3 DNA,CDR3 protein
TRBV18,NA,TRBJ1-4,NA,TGTGCCAGCTCACTACAGGTCACAGTAAATGAAAAACTGTTTTTT,CASSLQVTVNEKLFF
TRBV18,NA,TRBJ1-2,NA,TGTGCCAGCTCACCTGGGGGGGACTATGGCTACACCTTC,CASSPGGDYGYTF
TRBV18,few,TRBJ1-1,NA,TGTGCCAGCTCACCGAATCCGATCAGGGCGAACACTGAAGCTTTCTTT,CASSPNPIRANTEAFF
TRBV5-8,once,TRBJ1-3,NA,TGTGCCAGCAGCTTGGATCCAGGGTCTGGAAACACCATATATTTT,CASSLDPGSGNTIYF
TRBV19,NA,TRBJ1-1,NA,TGTGCCAGTAGTACAGGGGCCCGGACTGAAGCTTTCTTT,CASSTGARTEAFF
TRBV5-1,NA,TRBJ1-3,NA,TGCGCCAGCAGCCCAGACTCAGGGGACCCGAGCTCTGGAAACACCATATATTTT,CASSPDSGDPSSGNTIYF
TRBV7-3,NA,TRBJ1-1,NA,TGTGCCAGCAGCTTAAACCCCCGGGCTGCGGGGAACACTGAAGCTTTCTTT,CASSLNPRAAGNTEAFF
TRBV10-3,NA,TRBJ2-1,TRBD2,TGTGCCATCAGTGATGATCGGGGGGGCCGGATCAACAATGAGCAGTTCTTC,CAISDDRGGRINNEQFF
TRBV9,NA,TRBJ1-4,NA,TGTGCCAGCAGCGTAGCTCCCGGGACTAGTGAAAAACTGTTTTTT,CASSVAPGTSEKLFF
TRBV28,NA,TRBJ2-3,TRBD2,TGTGCCAGCAGTAACCCCTGGACTAGCGGGAGGAAGAATACGCAGTATTTT,CASSNPWTSGRKNTQYF
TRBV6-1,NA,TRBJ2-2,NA,TGTGCCAGCAGTGAGCTAGAAAACACCGGGGAGCTGTTTTTT,CASSELENTGELFF
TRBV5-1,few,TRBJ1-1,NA,TGCGCCAGCAGCTCGACAGTTAACACTGAAGCTTTCTTT,CASSSTVNTEAFF
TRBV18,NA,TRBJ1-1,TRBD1,TGTGCCAGCTCGCCCGGGACAGGGTATGCTTTCTTT,CASSPGTGYAFF
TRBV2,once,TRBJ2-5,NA,TGTGCCAGCAGTGAAGATCTGAGGGAACAAGAGACCCAGTACTTC,CASSEDLREQETQYF
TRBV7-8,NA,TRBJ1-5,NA,TGTGCCAGCAAAAGGGGCCGCAATCAGCCCCAGCATTTT,CASKRGRNQPQHF
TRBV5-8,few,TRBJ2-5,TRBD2,TGTGCCAGCAGCGCATGGGGGGGGGAGACCCAGTACTTC,CASSAWGGETQYF
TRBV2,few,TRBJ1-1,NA,TGTGCCAGCAGTGAGCGGGGCTTAGCCGAAGCTTTCTTT,CASSERGLAEAFF
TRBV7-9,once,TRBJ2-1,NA,TGTGCCAGCAGCTTAGAAGCTAGCCCCTACAATGAGCAGTTCTTC,CASSLEASPYNEQFF
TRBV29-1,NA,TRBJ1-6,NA,TGCAGCGCAAAAGCCTCCGGGACACCCAATTCACCCCTCCACTTT,CSAKASGTPNSPLHF
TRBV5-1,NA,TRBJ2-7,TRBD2,TGCGCCAGCAGCCCTGGGGCTAGCGGGGCCTCCTACGAGCAGTACTTC,CASSPGASGASYEQYF
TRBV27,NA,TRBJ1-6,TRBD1,TGTGCCAGCAGCGTAGGGACAGGGGATAATTCACCCCTCCACTTT,CASSVGTGDNSPLHF